These 10 T cell receptor beta chains came from one sample sequenced in a study of spatial heterogeneity in lung cancer. Time point denoted: sample taken at primary tumor resection. Whole RNA, isolated from tumor, nontumor lung or frozen PBMC, was sequenced without prior sorting. TCRdb redid the calling of the 5' RACE reads with MiXCR, one entry per CDR3 protein. The sample lists about 23,000 distinct CDR3 sequences; 4% to 5% were seen once. The specimen was PBMCs, collected at surgery. The receptors originated from a male donor with early-stage non-small cell lung cancer.

This clonotype was counted ten times or more. The chain uses TRBV27 and TRBJ1-1; D might be TRBD1 (6 bases). The CDR3 consists of 14 residues. Germline CDR1 reads MNHEY; CDR2 reads SMNVEV (reference sequence). Trimming cost V 2 bases and J 10 bases, with 17 bases left between them. Here the CDR3 reads CASSLGTRRDIAFF. In nucleotides, the CDR3 is TGTGCCAGCAGTTTAGGCACCCGAAGGGACATAGCTTTCTTT.

In this sample, this clonotype turned up many times. The chain uses TRBV7-2 and TRBJ2-1; TRBD2 matches at 11 bases. Germline lookup yields CDR1 SGHTA and CDR2 FQGNSA. Germline trimming cut 0 bases from V and 0 bases from J; bases unmatched to any gene: 7. The CDR3 contains 19 residues. The CDR3 DNA follows: TGTGCCAGCAGCTTAGCGTTACTAGCGGGGGCCTCCTCCTACAATGAGCAGTTCTTC. Its translation: CASSLALLAGASSYNEQFF.

This clonotype was found many times. The chain carries TRBV3-1 and TRBJ2-1; D assignment may be TRBD1 or TRBD2 (5 bases each). Germline-derived CDR1 and CDR2 are LGHDT and YNNKEL (reference sequence). Trimming cost V 5 bases and J 4 bases, with 12 bases left between them. The CDR3 loop spans 14 amino acids. CDR3 in amino acids: CASSEGPRYNEQFF. The CDR3 nucleotides are TGTGCCAGCAGCGAGGGACCTCGATACAATGAGCAGTTCTTC.

This clonotype was counted ten times or more. The chain employs TRBV4-1 and TRBJ2-3, with 7 bases lining up with TRBD2. The V segment lost 5 bases and the J segment 2 bases; nucleotides outside the gene matches: 4. This CDR3 comprises 14 residues. The V gene's germline CDR1 is MGHRA and CDR2 YSYEKL. Written as DNA, the CDR3 is TGCGCCAGCAGCGGGGACTACCTCACAGATACGCAGTATTTT. This gives the protein CASSGDYLTDTQYF.

The chain carries TRBV19 and TRBJ1-2, with D possibly being TRBD1 (6 bases). Trimming removed 4 bases from V and 6 bases from J, with 18 bases in between. The CDR3 sequence is 15 residues long. In germline, CDR1 is LNHDA, CDR2 SQIVND (reference sequence). The DNA for the CDR3 is TGTGCCAGTAGTACTCTACAGGGTATCAAGGATGGCTACACCTTC. It encodes CASSTLQGIKDGYTF.

This clonotype appeared many times. The V and J genes are TRBV6-1 and TRBJ2-7; 10 positions match TRBD2. CDR1 MNHNS and CDR2 SASEGT come from the germline V gene. V was pared by 0 bases and J by 3 bases, with 5 bases of the junction left unmatched. The CDR3 runs 16 residues. CDR3 nucleotides: TGTGCCAGCAGTGAAGCGTGGGCTAGCGGGAGCTACGAGCAGTACTTC. This codes for CASSEAWASGSYEQYF.

In this sample, this clonotype is medium-sized. The chain links TRBV28 to TRBJ2-7; 7 nucleotides line up with TRBD2. There are 15 residues in the CDR3. Germline lookup yields CDR1 MDHEN and CDR2 SYDVKM. V shed 1 base and J 0 bases; nucleotides not matched to a gene: 3. The CDR3 DNA is TGTGCCAGCAGTTTATATCGCGGGAGCTCCTACGAGCAGTACTTC. Translation gives CASSLYRGSSYEQYF.

This clonotype was seen a few times. A much more abundant neighbour one base away suggests this may be a read error. V usage is TRBV18 and J usage is TRBJ1-1, with 8 nucleotides matching TRBD1. The CDR3 is made up of 13 amino acids. Germline loops: CDR1 KGHSH, CDR2 LQKENI. Here the CDR3 reads CVSSGGAGTEAFF. The CDR3 DNA follows: TGTGTCAGCTCAGGGGGCGCAGGCACTGAAGCTTTCTTT.

This clonotype was found many times. The chain has TRBV29-1 and TRBJ1-4, with D hard to call. Deletions cut 4 bases from V and 0 bases from J, with 6 bases between. Per the germline V gene, CDR1 is SQVTM and CDR2 is ANQGSEA. The CDR3 has 13 residues. The CDR3 is CSVGWATNEKLFF. DNA for the CDR3: TGCAGCGTTGGATGGGCAACTAATGAAAAACTGTTTTTT.

This clonotype was recorded at least ten times. The rearrangement links TRBV11-2 to TRBJ2-2; D is undetermined. V was pared by 5 bases and J by 2 bases, with 6 bases between. The germline gives CDR1 SGHAT, CDR2 FQNNGV. The CDR3 is made up of 13 amino acids. The CDR3 nucleotides read TGTGCCAGCAGCACTACAAACACCGGGGAGCTGTTTTTT. Protein sequence: CASSTTNTGELFF.